The T cell receptor beta chain described here comes from a study of T-cell reconstitution after alpha-beta-depleted transplantation in children. For TCRbeta, the library was prepared with unique molecular identifiers. Using its own MiXCR run on the PCR reads, TCRdb lists one record per CDR3 protein. The top ten hold 3.8% of the sample, which has about 410,000 distinct CDR3 sequences, approximately 20% seen once. The CDR3 sequence is 13 residues long. Trimming took off 2 bases at V and 7 bases at J, with 11 bases between the two ends. The receptor's source is a human donor who donated a stem cell graft to a child with acute myeloid leukemia. The sequenced sample was PBMCs from the stem cell graft donor, obtained from the stem cell graft. This rearrangement joins TRBV12-3 or TRBV12-4 to TRBJ2-5; D call uncertain. The CDR3 sequence is CASSLLTSGTQYF. CDR3 DNA sequence: TGTGCCAGCAGTTTACTCACCTCGGGGACCCAGTACTTC.